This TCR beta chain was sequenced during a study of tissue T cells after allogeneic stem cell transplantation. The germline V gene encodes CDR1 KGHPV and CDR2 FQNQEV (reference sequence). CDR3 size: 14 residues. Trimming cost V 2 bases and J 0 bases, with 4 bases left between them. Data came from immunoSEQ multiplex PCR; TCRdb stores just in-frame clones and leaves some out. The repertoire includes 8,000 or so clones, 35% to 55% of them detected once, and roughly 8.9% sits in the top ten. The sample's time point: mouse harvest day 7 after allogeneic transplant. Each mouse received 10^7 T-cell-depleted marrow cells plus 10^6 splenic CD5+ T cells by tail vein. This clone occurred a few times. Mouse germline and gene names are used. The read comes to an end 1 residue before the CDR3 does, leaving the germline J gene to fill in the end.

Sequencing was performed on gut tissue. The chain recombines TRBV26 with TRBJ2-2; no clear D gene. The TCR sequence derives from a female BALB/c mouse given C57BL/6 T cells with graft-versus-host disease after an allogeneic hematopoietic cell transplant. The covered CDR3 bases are TGTGCCAGCAGTCTGGACACAAACACCGGGCAGCTCTAC. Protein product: CASSLDTNTGQLY. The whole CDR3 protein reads CASSLDTNTGQLYF.